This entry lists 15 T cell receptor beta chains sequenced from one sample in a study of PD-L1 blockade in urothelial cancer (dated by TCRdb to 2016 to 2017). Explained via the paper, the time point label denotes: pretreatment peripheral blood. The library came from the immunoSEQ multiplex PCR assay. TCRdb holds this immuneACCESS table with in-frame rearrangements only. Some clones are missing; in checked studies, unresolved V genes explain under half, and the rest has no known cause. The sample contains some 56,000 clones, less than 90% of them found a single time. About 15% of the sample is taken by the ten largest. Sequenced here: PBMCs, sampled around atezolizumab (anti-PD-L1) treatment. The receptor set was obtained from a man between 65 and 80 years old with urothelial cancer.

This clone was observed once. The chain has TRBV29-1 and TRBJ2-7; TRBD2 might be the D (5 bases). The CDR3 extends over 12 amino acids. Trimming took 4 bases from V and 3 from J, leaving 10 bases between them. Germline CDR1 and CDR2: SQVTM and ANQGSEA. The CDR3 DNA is TGCAGCGTTGGGCGTGAGGGCTACGAGCAGTACTTC. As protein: CSVGREGYEQYF.

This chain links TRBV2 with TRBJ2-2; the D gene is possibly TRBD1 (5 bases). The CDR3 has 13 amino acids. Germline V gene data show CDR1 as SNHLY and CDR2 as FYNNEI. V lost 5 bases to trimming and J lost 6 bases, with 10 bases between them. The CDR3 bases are TGTGCCAGCAGTCCAGGGTACCCCGGGGAGCTGTTTTTT. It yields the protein CASSPGYPGELFF.

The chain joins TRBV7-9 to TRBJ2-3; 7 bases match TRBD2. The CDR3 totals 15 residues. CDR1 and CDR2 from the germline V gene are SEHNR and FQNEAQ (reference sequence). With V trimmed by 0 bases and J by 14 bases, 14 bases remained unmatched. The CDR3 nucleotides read TGTGCCAGCAGCTTAGCGCCCAGCGGGGCTTCATACGCGTATTTT. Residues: CASSLAPSGASYAYF.

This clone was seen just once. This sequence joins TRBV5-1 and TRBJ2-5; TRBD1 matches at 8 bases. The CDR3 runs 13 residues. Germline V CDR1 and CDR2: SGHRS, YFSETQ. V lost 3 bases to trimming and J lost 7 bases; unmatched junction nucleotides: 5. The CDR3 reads CASSSGQGATQYF. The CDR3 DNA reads TGCGCCAGCAGCTCCGGACAGGGAGCGACCCAGTACTTC.

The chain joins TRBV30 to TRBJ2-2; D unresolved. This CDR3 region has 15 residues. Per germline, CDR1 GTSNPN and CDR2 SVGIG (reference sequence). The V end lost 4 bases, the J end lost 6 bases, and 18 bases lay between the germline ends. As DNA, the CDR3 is TGTGCCTGGATACTATACGGTCCACCCGCCGGGGAGCTGTTTTTT. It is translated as CAWILYGPPAGELFF.

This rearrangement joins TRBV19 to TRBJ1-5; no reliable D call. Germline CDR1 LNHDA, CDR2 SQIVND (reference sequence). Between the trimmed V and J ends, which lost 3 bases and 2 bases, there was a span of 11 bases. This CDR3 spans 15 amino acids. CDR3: CASSIDTYGNQPQHF. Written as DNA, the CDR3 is TGTGCCAGTAGTATCGACACCTATGGCAATCAGCCCCAGCATTTT.

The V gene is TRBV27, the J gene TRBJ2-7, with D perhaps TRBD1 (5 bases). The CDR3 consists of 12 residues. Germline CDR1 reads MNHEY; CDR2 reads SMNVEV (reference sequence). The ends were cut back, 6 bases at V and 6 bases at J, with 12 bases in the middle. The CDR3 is CASRAQGGEQYF. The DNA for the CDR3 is TGTGCCAGCAGGGCGCAGGGTGGCGAGCAGTACTTC.

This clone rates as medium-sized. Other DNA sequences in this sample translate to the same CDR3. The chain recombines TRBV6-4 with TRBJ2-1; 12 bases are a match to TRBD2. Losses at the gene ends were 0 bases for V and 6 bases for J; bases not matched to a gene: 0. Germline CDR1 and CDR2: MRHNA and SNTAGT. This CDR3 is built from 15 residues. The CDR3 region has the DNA TGTGCCAGCAGTGACTCGACTAGCGGGAGCAATGAGCAGTTCTTC. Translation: CASSDSTSGSNEQFF.

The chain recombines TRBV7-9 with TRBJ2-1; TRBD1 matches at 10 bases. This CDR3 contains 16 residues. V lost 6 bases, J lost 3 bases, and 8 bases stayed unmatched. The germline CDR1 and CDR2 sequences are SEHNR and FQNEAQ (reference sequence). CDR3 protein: CASRPGTGDYYNEQFF. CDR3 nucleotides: TGTGCCAGCAGACCCGGGACAGGGGATTACTACAATGAGCAGTTCTTC.

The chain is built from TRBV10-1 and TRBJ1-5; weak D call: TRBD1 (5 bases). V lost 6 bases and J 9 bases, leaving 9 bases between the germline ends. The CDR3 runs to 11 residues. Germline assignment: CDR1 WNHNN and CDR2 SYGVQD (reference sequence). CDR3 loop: CASREGRPQHF. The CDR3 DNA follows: TGCGCCAGCAGGGAGGGGCGGCCCCAGCATTTT.

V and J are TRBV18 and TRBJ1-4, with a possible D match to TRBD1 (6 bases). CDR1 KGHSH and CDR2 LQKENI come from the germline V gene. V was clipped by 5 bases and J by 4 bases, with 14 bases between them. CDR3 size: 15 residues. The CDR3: CASSTGTTNNEKLFF. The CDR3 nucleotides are TGTGCCAGCTCAACCGGGACAACTAATAATGAAAAACTGTTTTTT.

CDR3 protein: CASSLVWDSQETQYF. CDR3 DNA sequence: TGTGCCAGCAGCTTAGTTTGGGACAGCCAAGAGACCCAGTACTTC. The chain is built from TRBV7-9 and TRBJ2-5; 7 positions agree with TRBD1. CDR3 length: 15 residues. The ends lost 1 base at V and 1 base at J; junction bases unmatched: 3. Germline CDR1 SEHNR, CDR2 FQNEAQ (reference sequence).

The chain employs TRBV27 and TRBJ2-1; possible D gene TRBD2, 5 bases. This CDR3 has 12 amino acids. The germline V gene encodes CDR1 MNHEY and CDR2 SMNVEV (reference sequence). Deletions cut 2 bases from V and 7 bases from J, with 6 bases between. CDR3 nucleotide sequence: TGTGCCAGCAGTTTAGGAGGAAATGAGCAGTTCTTC. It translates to CASSLGGNEQFF.

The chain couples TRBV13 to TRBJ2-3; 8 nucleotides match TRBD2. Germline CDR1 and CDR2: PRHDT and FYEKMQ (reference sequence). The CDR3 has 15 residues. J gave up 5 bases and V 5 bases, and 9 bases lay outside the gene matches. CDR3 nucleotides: TGTGCCAGCAGCCAACGAGCGGGAGAGGGAGATACGCAGTATTTT. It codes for CASSQRAGEGDTQYF. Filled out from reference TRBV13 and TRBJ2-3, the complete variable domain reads AAGVIQSPRHLIKEKRETATLKCYPIPRHDTVYWYQQGPGQDPQFLISFYEKMQSDKGSIPDRFSAQQFSDYHSELNMSSLELGDSALYFCASSQRAGEGDTQYFGPGTRLTVL.

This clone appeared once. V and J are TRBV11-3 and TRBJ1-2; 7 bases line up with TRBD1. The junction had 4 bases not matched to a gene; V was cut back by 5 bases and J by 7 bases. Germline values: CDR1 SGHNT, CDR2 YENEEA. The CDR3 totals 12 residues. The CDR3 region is CASSPGGCGYTF. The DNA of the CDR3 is TGTGCCAGCAGCCCAGGGGGTTGTGGCTACACCTTC.